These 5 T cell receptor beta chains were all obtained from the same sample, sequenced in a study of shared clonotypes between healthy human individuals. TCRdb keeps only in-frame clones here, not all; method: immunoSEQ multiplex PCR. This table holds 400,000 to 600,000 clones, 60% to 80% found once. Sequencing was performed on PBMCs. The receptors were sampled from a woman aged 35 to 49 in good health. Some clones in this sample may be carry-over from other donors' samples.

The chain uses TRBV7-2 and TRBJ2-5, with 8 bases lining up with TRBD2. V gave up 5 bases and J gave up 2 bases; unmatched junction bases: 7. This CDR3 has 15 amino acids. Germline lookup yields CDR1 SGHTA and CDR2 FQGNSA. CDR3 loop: CASSLRGGRQETQYF. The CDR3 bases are TGTGCCAGCAGCCTCCGGGGGGGGAGGCAAGAGACCCAGTACTTC.

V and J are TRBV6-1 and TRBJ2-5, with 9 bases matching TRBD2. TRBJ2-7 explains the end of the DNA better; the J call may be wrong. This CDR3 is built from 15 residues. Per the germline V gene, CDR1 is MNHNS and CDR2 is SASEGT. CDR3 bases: TGTGCCAGCAGGGTGACTAGCGGCTACTCCTACGAGCAGTACTTC. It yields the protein CASRVTSGYSYEQYF.

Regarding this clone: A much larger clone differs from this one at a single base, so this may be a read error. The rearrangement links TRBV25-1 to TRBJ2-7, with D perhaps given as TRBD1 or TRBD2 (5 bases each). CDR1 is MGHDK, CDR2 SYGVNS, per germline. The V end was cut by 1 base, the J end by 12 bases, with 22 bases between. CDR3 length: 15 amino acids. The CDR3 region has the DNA TGTGCCAGCAGTGAATCAGGGACCTACCCGAGAGGGCGGTACTTC. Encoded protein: CASSESGTYPRGRYF.

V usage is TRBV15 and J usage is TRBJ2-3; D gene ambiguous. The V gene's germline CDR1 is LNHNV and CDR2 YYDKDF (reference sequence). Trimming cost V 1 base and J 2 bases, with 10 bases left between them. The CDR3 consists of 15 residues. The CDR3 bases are TGTGCCACCAGCAGAGTTGTGCGGAACACAGATACGCAGTATTTT. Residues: CATSRVVRNTDTQYF.

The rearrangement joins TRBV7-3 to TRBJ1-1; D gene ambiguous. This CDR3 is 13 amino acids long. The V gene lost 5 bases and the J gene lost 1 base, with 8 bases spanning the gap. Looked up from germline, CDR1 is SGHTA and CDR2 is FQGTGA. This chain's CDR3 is CASSHGENTEAFF. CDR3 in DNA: TGTGCCAGCAGCCATGGCGAGAACACTGAAGCTTTCTTT.